This T cell receptor (beta chain) was recovered during a study of cytomegalovirus exposure and HLA in healthy donors. The wider study: Later analysis reported that the approximately 120 validation repertoires shared the platform of the approximately 690 first-cohort repertoires.

Only in-frame clones appear in the TCRdb table, and some are missing; sequencing was by immunoSEQ multiplex PCR. The table has some 50,000 clones, approximately 95% seen once. This clone occurred once. What it binds is unknown. Study results and caveats: The classifier reportedly diagnosed cytomegalovirus status with high specificity and sensitivity. For most TCR sequences rarity was the rule, although some public TCRs occurred in many donors.

The length of the CDR3 is 15 residues. Per the germline V gene, CDR1 is LNHDA and CDR2 is SQIVND (reference sequence). V lost 7 bases and J lost 6, with 19 bases in between. The sequenced sample was PBMCs. The sequence was obtained from a woman in her late teens or twenties in good health and CMV-seronegative. The V call is TRBV19, the J call TRBJ1-5; D is possibly TRBD1 (5 bases). The DNA of the CDR3 is TGTGCCAGTACGCCGGGCAGGGCCCTGGGTCAGCCCCAGCATTTT. This translates into CASTPGRALGQPQHF.